These T cell receptor beta chains were read from a single sample in a study of Graves' ophthalmopathy and Graves' hyperthyroidism. MiXCR, applied by TCRdb to the multiplex PCR reads, yields one record per CDR3 protein. The sample gives approximately 540,000 distinct CDR3 sequences, about 40% of which show up once; about 4% is in the top ten. Input material: peripheral blood or thyroid tissue (not recorded which). The receptors originated from an adult man with Graves' hyperthyroidism. Each CDR3 is given with its conserved first and last residue.

v_call,cdr3_aa
TRBV24-1,CATSRGDRETQYF
TRBV5-1,CASSLVSGGSTDTQYF
TRBV10-3,CAISEMASDSYEQYF
TRBV25-1,CASSGRPGAFDNEKLFF
TRBV7-9,CASSKHRGSGEQYF
TRBV6-6,CASSYTSGSTGELFF
TRBV12-5,CASLNQETQYF
TRBV4-1,CASSQGAGEPQHF
TRBV12-5,CASGAGISTEQYF
TRBV20-1,CSARLARAPYEQYF
TRBV6-6,CAGRQEANYGYTF
TRBV6-1,CASTRQTLTYEQYF
TRBV5-1,CASSPALGSHVNTEAFF
TRBV7-9,CASSLAVGSGELFF
TRBV20-1,CSARGTATYEQYF
TRBV2,CASSTDRANSPLHF
TRBV19,CASTPGQGDRLAGFEGGYTF
TRBV29-1,CSVDTGFRQLTIAEAFF
TRBV5-1,CASSLGATGEVAEAFF
TRBV29-1,CSVEVGVAREDTIYF
TRBV13,CASSLRDDEGAYMDTIYF
TRBV28,CASSLYPYGYTF
TRBV7-9,CASSFYICSARGNQETQYF
TRBV29-1,CSVTGGAEKLFF
TRBV9,CASSVDGENTEAFF
TRBV4-1,CASSQDWSSGLVRETQYF
TRBV20-1,CSARAVQTNEQYF
TRBV6-2/TRBV6-3,CASRPNRPIPYEQYF
TRBV10-2,CASSDGTGGHEQYF
TRBV24-1,CATSVPFTDTQYF
TRBV19,CASSIDSGSGELFF
TRBV12-3/TRBV12-4,CASSRGDRNQPQHF
TRBV7-8,CASSSKRVYWDTEAFF
TRBV6-5,CASRKQGGVGNTIYF
TRBV10-3,CAISEPGQGASLCKETQYF
TRBV2,CASSEAGAGETQETQYF
TRBV6-5,CASSYGPMGPYEQYF
TRBV29-1,CSVWVAEFQSPDAQYF
TRBV7-9,CASSLPGQGYGANVLTF
TRBV2,CASSETRGRRTDTQYF
TRBV20-1,CSAREERGLREQYF
TRBV29-1,CSVVAGGTFSYEQYF
TRBV12-3/TRBV12-4,CASRGDGDRGYTF
TRBV29-1,CSVDGLGQGDPHEQYF
TRBV6-5,CASSSDRRRSPLHF
TRBV4-2,CASSQDQDTNYGYTF
TRBV29-1,CSVGRTLYNGYTF